The 14 T cell receptor beta chains reported below all come from one sample, sequenced in a study of spatial heterogeneity in lung cancer. The time point was: sample taken at primary tumor resection. Tumor, nontumor lung or frozen PBMC supplied whole RNA that was sequenced unsorted. TCRdb processed the 5' RACE reads anew with MiXCR; each CDR3 protein has one entry. The sample shows about 11,000 distinct CDR3 sequences, 3.5% to 5% of them seen only once. This material consisted of normal lung tissue next to the tumor, taken at surgery. The receptors shown here come from a male donor with early-stage non-small cell lung cancer.

By its share, this clonotype is large. The chain recombines TRBV27 with TRBJ2-7; D gene ambiguous. The CDR3 consists of 16 residues. Germline V CDR1 and CDR2: MNHEY, SMNVEV (reference sequence). V was clipped by 3 bases and J by 5 bases, with 20 bases between them. In DNA form, the CDR3 reads TGTGCCAGCAGTTTGGGGTACATAGAAAGGAGTAACGAGCAGTACTTC. It specifies CASSLGYIERSNEQYF.

This clonotype was detected ten times or more. The rearrangement joins TRBV3-1 to TRBJ2-5; TRBD2 matches 9 bases. V was pared by 4 bases and J by 1 base, with 10 bases of the junction left unmatched. The germline CDR1 and CDR2 sequences are LGHDT and YNNKEL (reference sequence). The CDR3 has 17 amino acids. DNA for the CDR3: TGTGCCAGCAGCCGCAGGAAGCGGGGGGACTTCCAAGAGACCCAGTACTTC. Amino acid sequence: CASSRRKRGDFQETQYF.

The chain uses TRBV13 and TRBJ2-7; D unresolved. V dropped 4 bases and J dropped 3 bases, with 13 bases sitting between them. CDR1 PRHDT and CDR2 FYEKMQ come from the germline V gene (reference sequence). The CDR3 consists of 14 residues. Written as DNA, the CDR3 is TGTGCCAGCAGCTCCCGGGCCGCCCTCTACGAGCAGTACTTC. It specifies CASSSRAALYEQYF. The full variable domain, with the rest looked up from reference TRBV13 and TRBJ2-7, is AAGVIQSPRHLIKEKRETATLKCYPIPRHDTVYWYQQGPGQDPQFLISFYEKMQSDKGSIPDRFSAQQFSDYHSELNMSSLELGDSALYFCASSSRAALYEQYFGPGTRLTVT.

This clonotype was counted at least ten times. The CDR3 DNA is TGCGCCAGCAGCCCCTTGGAGGCGGGGGGCTCCTACGAGCAGTACTTC. It codes for CASSPLEAGGSYEQYF. The chain links TRBV5-1 to TRBJ2-7; 8 nucleotides agree with TRBD2. The CDR3 covers 16 residues. Losses at the gene ends were 4 bases for V and 0 bases for J; bases not matched to a gene: 9. Germline CDR1 reads SGHRS; CDR2 reads YFSETQ.

This clonotype was seen at least ten times. This chain uses TRBV5-1 with TRBJ2-2, with D unclear. Germline CDR1 SGHRS, CDR2 YFSETQ. V lost 7 bases to trimming and J lost 4 bases, with 17 bases between them. This CDR3 comprises 15 residues. The DNA for the CDR3 is TGCGCCAGCCGCCCCAGGCTGGGTTCCACCGGGGAGCTGTTTTTT. This gives the protein CASRPRLGSTGELFF.

By sample fraction, this clonotype is medium-sized. The chain links TRBV19 to TRBJ2-2; maybe TRBD2 (5 bases). Germline loops: CDR1 LNHDA, CDR2 SQIVND (reference sequence). The V end was cut by 7 bases, the J end by 0 bases, with 15 bases between. The CDR3 is 16 residues long. The CDR3 DNA follows: TGTGCCAGTACGGAACCGCACGGGACGAACACCGGGGAGCTGTTTTTT. Its protein is CASTEPHGTNTGELFF.

This clonotype is classed as medium-sized. The rearrangement uses TRBV27 and TRBJ2-6; unclear D gene. The CDR3 has 16 residues. Germline V gene lookup returns CDR1 MNHEY and CDR2 SMNVEV (reference sequence). V was cut by 5 bases and J by 2 bases, with 13 bases left in between. Written as DNA, the CDR3 is TGTGCCAGCAGTCTTGCATGGGTGACTGGGGCCAACGTCCTGACTTTC. It encodes CASSLAWVTGANVLTF. The full variable domain, completed using reference TRBV27 and TRBJ2-6, is EAQVTQNPRYLITVTGKKLTVTCSQNMNHEYMSWYRQDPGLGLRQIYYSMNVEVTDKGDVPEGYKVSRKEKRNFPLILESPSPNQTSLYFCASSLAWVTGANVLTFGAGSRLTVL.

This chain links TRBV12-3 or TRBV12-4 with TRBJ2-7; weak D call: TRBD1 (7 bases). The CDR3 sequence is 14 residues long. V was clipped by 6 bases and J by 5 bases, with 17 bases between them. Here the CDR3 DNA reads TGTGCCAGCAGGCCGGGAGACAGGGCGAACGAGCAGTACTTC. The encoded protein is CASRPGDRANEQYF.

Within the sample, this clonotype is medium-sized. The chain links TRBV6-5 to TRBJ1-5; D is perhaps TRBD1 (5 bases). V lost 9 bases, J lost 7 bases, and 13 bases lay in between. Germline V CDR1 and CDR2: MNHEY, SVGAGI. The CDR3 spans 12 residues. The CDR3 reads CASGGIGQPQHF. The CDR3 bases are TGTGCCAGTGGGGGGATCGGGCAGCCCCAGCATTTT.

This clonotype was counted at least ten times. The rearrangement links TRBV20-1 to TRBJ1-5; D possibly corresponds to TRBD1 (6 bases). The germline V gene has CDR1 DFQATT and CDR2 SNEGSKA (reference sequence). The CDR3 runs to 15 residues. The V and J ends lost 1 base and 5 bases respectively, with 15 bases between them. The CDR3 bases are TGCAGTGCTAGAGGCGGGGGCGCAGATCATCAGCCCCAGCATTTT. Translation: CSARGGGADHQPQHF.

This clonotype has a count of ten or more. V and J are TRBV5-1 and TRBJ1-1; the D is unclear. V shed 4 bases and J shed 1 base, with 14 bases lying between them. The CDR3 is 15 amino acids. Per germline, CDR1 SGHRS and CDR2 YFSETQ. The DNA for the CDR3 is TGCGCCAGCAGCATACAGCAAAATTCGAACACTGAAGCTTTCTTT. Protein: CASSIQQNSNTEAFF.

The table lists this clonotype with many counts. The chain has TRBV28 and TRBJ2-4, with D perhaps TRBD2 (6 bases). The CDR3 contains 14 residues. CDR1 and CDR2 (germline): MDHEN, SYDVKM. V was shortened by 6 bases and J by 1 base, with 10 bases between the two germline ends. CDR3 region: CASSSSGAKNIQYF. In DNA, the CDR3 is TGTGCCAGCAGCTCCAGCGGGGCCAAAAACATTCAGTACTTC.

This clonotype ranks as medium-sized. Written as DNA, the CDR3 is TGCGCCAGCAGCCAAGATGGAGGTCCAGATACGCAGTATTTT. Protein: CASSQDGGPDTQYF. The V and J genes are TRBV4-3 and TRBJ2-3; D is possibly TRBD2 (5 bases). This CDR3 has 14 amino acids. Deletions cut 0 bases from V and 4 bases from J, with 8 bases between. Germline lookup yields CDR1 LGHNA and CDR2 YSLEER.

Relative to its sample, this clonotype is medium-sized. The rearrangement joins TRBV28 to TRBJ2-7, with D possibly matching TRBD1 (6 bases). CDR3 length: 16 residues. Germline V gene data show CDR1 as MDHEN and CDR2 as SYDVKM. V was cut by 2 bases and J by 2 bases, with 16 bases left in between. CDR3 bases: TGTGCCAGCAGTTTAACCGAGGCAGGGGCCCCCTACGAGCAGTACTTC. This codes for CASSLTEAGAPYEQYF.